This T cell receptor (beta chain) derives from a study of blood T cell repertoires in COVID-19. Sequencing used immunoSEQ multiplex PCR; TCRdb keeps in-frame clones, though not all of them. Here the sample spans 200,000 to 250,000 clones, about four fifths being singletons. With V trimmed by 5 bases and J by 10 bases, 10 bases remained unmatched. CDR3 length equals 15 residues. CDR1 and CDR2 (germline): LNHDA, SQIVND (reference sequence). This chain connects TRBV19 to TRBJ1-6, with TRBD1 matching 8 bases. The TCR comes from a young man who had recovered from COVID-19. Sequencing was performed on peripheral blood. The CDR3 reads CASSPHQGARSPLHF. The CDR3 DNA is TGTGCCAGTAGTCCACACCAGGGGGCTAGGTCACCCCTCCACTTT.